These T cell receptor beta chains were read from a single sample in a study of T cells after yellow fever vaccination. TCRdb independently ran MiXCR on the 5' RACE reads; one entry per CDR3 protein. There are about 400,000 distinct CDR3 sequences in the sample; around 10% occur only once, and roughly 18% lies in the top ten. The sample consisted of PBMCs, taken on the day of the first yellow fever vaccination. Receptors were obtained from a man younger than 30 who received the YFV17D yellow fever vaccine. CDR3s leave out the opening cysteine and the closing phenylalanine or tryptophan. Size is stated for part of the rows, as once, few or many counts, or as a class when the clone is expanded.

J	size	V	CDR3
TRBJ2-2	few	TRBV29-1	SVYYSTGELF
TRBJ1-2	few	TRBV29-1	SVVLILGDYGYT
TRBJ2-3	many	TRBV12-3/TRBV12-4	ASSLGVVAQY
TRBJ1-5	NA	TRBV7-9	ARSIGQNNQPQH
TRBJ2-3	NA	TRBV6-1	ASHQGIAQIRMD
TRBJ2-3	NA	TRBV5-1	ASSPGRVTGDTDTQY
TRBJ2-3	many	TRBV7-9	ASSLDRVPDTQY
TRBJ1-4	NA	TRBV19	ASSLGHEKLF
TRBJ1-2	NA	TRBV20-1	SAVWTHYGYT
TRBJ2-5	few	TRBV5-4	ASSTGTSGGGETQY
TRBJ2-1	NA	TRBV4-1	ASSQGTSALYNEQF
TRBJ2-5	NA	TRBV18	ASSPTRGYETQY
TRBJ2-3	few	TRBV5-1	ASSVSPDTQY